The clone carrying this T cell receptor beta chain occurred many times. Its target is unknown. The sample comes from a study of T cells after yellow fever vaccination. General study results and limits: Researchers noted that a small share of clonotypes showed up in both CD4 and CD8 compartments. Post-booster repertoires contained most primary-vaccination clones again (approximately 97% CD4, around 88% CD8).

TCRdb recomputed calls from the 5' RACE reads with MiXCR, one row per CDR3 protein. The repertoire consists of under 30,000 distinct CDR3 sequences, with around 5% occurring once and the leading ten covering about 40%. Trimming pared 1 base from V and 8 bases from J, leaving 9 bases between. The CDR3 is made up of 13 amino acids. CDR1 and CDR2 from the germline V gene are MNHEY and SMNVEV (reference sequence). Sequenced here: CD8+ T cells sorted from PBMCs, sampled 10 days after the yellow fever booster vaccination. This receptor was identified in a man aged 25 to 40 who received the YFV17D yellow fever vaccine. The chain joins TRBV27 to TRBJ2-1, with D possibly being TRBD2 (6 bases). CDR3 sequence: CASSLLWGDEQFF. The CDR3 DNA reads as TGTGCCAGCAGTTTATTATGGGGGGATGAGCAGTTCTTC.